The source of this TCR beta chain is a study of CD8 T cells in ankylosing spondylitis. The germline V gene encodes CDR1 MNHEY and CDR2 SMNVEV (reference sequence). V gave up 3 bases and J gave up 6 bases; unmatched junction bases: 7. The CDR3 contains 15 residues. Generation of TCR beta libraries employed quantitative 5'-RACE incorporating molecular barcodes. Via MiXCR, TCRdb re-called the 5' RACE reads, giving one row per CDR3 protein. Of 250,000 to 300,000 distinct CDR3 sequences listed, 20% were seen once; the top ten hold about 8%. This clonotype came up a few times. Its antigen is unidentified. Study results and limitations: In reactive arthritis synovial fluid and blood, some motif variants had been reported before. Reportedly, matched ankylosing spondylitis synovial fluid was significantly enriched for disease-linked clones. In ankylosing spondylitis blood, a motif of roughly eight highly homologous TCR beta variants appeared characteristic.

Sequencing input: blood, either unsorted or a sorted T cell fraction (not recorded which). This chain links TRBV27 with TRBJ2-2, with 7 positions matching TRBD1. The receptor comes from a male donor with ankylosing spondylitis or in good health (not recorded which). CDR3 region: CASSLYRGRAGELFF. The CDR3 DNA is TGTGCCAGCAGTTTGTACAGGGGAAGAGCCGGGGAGCTGTTTTTT.